Below are 17 T cell receptor beta chains sequenced from a single sample in a study of shared clonotypes between healthy human individuals. CD45RO-negative, CCR7-positively selected cells formed the naive CD8 fraction, excluding terminally differentiated effector memory CD45RA+ cells. This table comes from immunoSEQ multiplex PCR, and its TCRdb copy is limited to in-frame clones, with some not included. Of about 2.1 million clones listed, over 85% were seen once; the top ten hold approximately 1.6%. Sequencing used naive CD8+ T cells from PBMCs. These receptors came from a man aged 18 to 35 in good health. Some clones in this sample may be carry-over from other donors' samples.

The chain combines TRBV14 with TRBJ2-1, with a tentative D call TRBD1 (5 bases). Trimming cost V 4 bases and J 5 bases, with 6 bases left between them. Per the germline V gene, CDR1 is SGHDN and CDR2 is FVKESK. The CDR3 runs 12 residues. The CDR3: CASSLGDNEQFF. The CDR3, as DNA: TGTGCCAGCAGCCTAGGGGACAATGAGCAGTTCTTC.

About this clone itself: Other DNA sequences in the same sample also yield this CDR3. This sequence joins TRBV19 and TRBJ1-1, with TRBD1 matching over 7 bases. The CDR3 covers 13 residues. Trimming took 6 bases from V and 5 from J; bases not matched to a gene: 6. Germline loops: CDR1 LNHDA, CDR2 SQIVND (reference sequence). Written as DNA, the CDR3 is TGTGCCAGTAGGGGAACAGGGGTGACTGAAGCTTTCTTT. It is translated as CASRGTGVTEAFF.

As DNA, the CDR3 is TGCGCCAGCAGCTCGGGACTAGCGGGAGGAGATGAGCAGTTCTTC. It yields the protein CASSSGLAGGDEQFF. V and J are TRBV5-1 and TRBJ2-1, with 15 positions matching TRBD2. The CDR3 runs to 15 residues. Germline values: CDR1 SGHRS, CDR2 YFSETQ. The V segment lost 3 bases and the J segment 8 bases; nucleotides outside the gene matches: 3.

The chain couples TRBV5-1 to TRBJ2-7; 12 positions agree with TRBD2. Germline trimming cut 4 bases from V and 6 bases from J; bases unmatched to any gene: 5. The CDR3 is 14 amino acids. From germline, CDR1 is SGHRS and CDR2 YFSETQ. The chain's CDR3 is CASSEGLAGSEQYF. CDR3 DNA sequence: TGCGCCAGCAGCGAAGGACTAGCGGGATCCGAGCAGTACTTC.

V gene TRBV28 combines with J gene TRBJ2-7, with TRBD1 matching over 9 bases. Germline CDR1 and CDR2: MDHEN and SYDVKM. The CDR3 spans 13 residues. The trim removed 4 bases at V and 6 bases at J, leaving 4 bases unmatched. CDR3 nucleotide sequence: TGTGCCAGCAGTTGGGACAGGGAGGGCGAGCAGTACTTC. Protein sequence: CASSWDREGEQYF.

The rearrangement links TRBV4-1 to TRBJ2-5, with 10 bases lining up with TRBD2. The J call may be faulty, since TRBJ2-7 better matches the DNA end. This CDR3 region has 16 residues. Germline V gives CDR1 MGHRA, CDR2 YSYEKL. The CDR3 sequence is CASSQVLASGRYEQYF. As DNA, the CDR3 is TGCGCCAGCAGCCAAGTGTTGGCTAGCGGGAGATACGAGCAGTACTTC.

This chain joins TRBV7-2 and TRBJ2-1; no firm D call. Germline assignment: CDR1 SGHTA and CDR2 FQGNSA. The CDR3 runs 13 residues. Trimming cost V 3 bases and J 0 bases, with 3 bases left between them. This CDR3 is CASSFFSYNEQFF. The CDR3 DNA reads TGTGCCAGCAGCTTTTTCTCCTACAATGAGCAGTTCTTC.

V is TRBV27 and J is TRBJ1-5, with 9 bases fitting TRBD1. V shed 3 bases and J 6 bases; nucleotides not matched to a gene: 6. The CDR3 consists of 15 residues. Germline V gives CDR1 MNHEY, CDR2 SMNVEV (reference sequence). In DNA, the CDR3 is TGTGCCAGCAGTTTTGTCGGGACAGGGATTCAGCCCCAGCATTTT. Protein: CASSFVGTGIQPQHF.

Notes on this clone: The sample has other DNA sequences that encode this CDR3 too. The genes are TRBV7-9 and TRBJ2-7; D ambiguous. This CDR3 spans 12 amino acids. CDR1 and CDR2 (germline): SEHNR, FQNEAQ (reference sequence). Trimming left V 5 bases short and J 0 bases short, with 5 bases between. The CDR3 region is CASSPASYEQYF. The CDR3 DNA is TGTGCCAGCAGCCCAGCCTCCTACGAGCAGTACTTC.

V gene TRBV15 combines with J gene TRBJ1-4; 9 nucleotides line up with TRBD1. The V and J ends lost 5 bases and 6 bases, in that order; junction bases with no gene match: 10. CDR3 size: 16 residues. Germline-derived CDR1 and CDR2 are LNHNV and YYDKDF (reference sequence). DNA for the CDR3: TGTGCCACCAGCCCTCCCGAGGGGACAGGGTATGAAAAACTGTTTTTT. It encodes CATSPPEGTGYEKLFF. Complete variable domain (other parts from reference TRBV15 and TRBJ1-4): DAMVIQNPRYQVTQFGKPVTLSCSQTLNHNVMYWYQQKSSQAPKLLFHYYDKDFNNEADTPDNFQSRRPNTSFCFLDIRSPGLGDTAMYLCATSPPEGTGYEKLFFGSGTQLSVL.

The rearrangement links TRBV7-2 to TRBJ2-7; the match to TRBD2 covers 10 bases. The CDR3 consists of 14 residues. The trim removed 5 bases at V and 6 bases at J, leaving 7 bases unmatched. Germline CDR1 reads SGHTA; CDR2 reads FQGNSA. The CDR3 nucleotides read TGTGCCAGCAGCCCGAGCGGGAGGGGCCTCGAGCAGTACTTC. Protein product: CASSPSGRGLEQYF.

The chain recombines TRBV27 with TRBJ1-5; tentatively, D is TRBD1 (5 bases). Germline CDR1 is MNHEY and CDR2 is SMNVEV (reference sequence). The CDR3 has 15 residues. The V and J ends lost 3 bases and 6 bases respectively, with 15 bases between them. Here the CDR3 DNA reads TGTGCCAGCAGTTTGTTCCGGGGCTCCGGTCAGCCCCAGCATTTT. Translating gives CASSLFRGSGQPQHF.

The genes are TRBV7-9 and TRBJ1-1; D not resolved. CDR3 length: 15 residues. Germline loops: CDR1 SEHNR, CDR2 FQNEAQ (reference sequence). Trimming left V 5 bases short and J 1 base short, with 14 bases between. The CDR3: CASSPLGSQNTEAFF. DNA for the CDR3: TGTGCCAGCAGCCCGCTGGGGTCTCAGAACACTGAAGCTTTCTTT.

Only one count was recorded for this clone. The rearrangement links TRBV5-1 to TRBJ2-1; 7 nucleotides agree with TRBD2. V shed 4 bases and J 15 bases; nucleotides not matched to a gene: 22. The germline V gene has CDR1 SGHRS and CDR2 YFSETQ. This CDR3 region has 16 residues. The CDR3 sequence is CASSPPFIAGPSLMFF. The CDR3 DNA reads TGCGCCAGCAGCCCCCCCTTTATAGCGGGTCCTTCCTTAATGTTCTTC.

This rearrangement joins TRBV11-2 to TRBJ2-2; D perhaps matches TRBD1 (6 bases). Germline V CDR1 and CDR2: SGHAT, FQNNGV. Trimming cost V 3 bases and J 2 bases, with 16 bases left between them. This CDR3 has 17 amino acids. The CDR3 region has the DNA TGTGCCAGCAGCTTGTCAATGGACAGAATTAACACCGGGGAGCTGTTTTTT. Residues: CASSLSMDRINTGELFF.

CDR3 sequence (DNA): TGTGCCAGTAGTACGCAGAGAATTACAGGGAGGGGACAGCCCCAGCATTTT. Translated: CASSTQRITGRGQPQHF. This sequence joins TRBV19 and TRBJ1-5; tentative D call: TRBD1 (6 bases). The germline CDR1 and CDR2 sequences are LNHDA and SQIVND (reference sequence). With 4 bases removed from V and 7 bases from J, the gap between germline ends came to 23 bases. The CDR3 covers 17 residues. Full variable domain (missing parts from reference TRBV19 and TRBJ1-5): DGGITQSPKYLFRKEGQNVTLSCEQNLNHDAMYWYRQDPGQGLRLIYYSQIVNDFQKGDIAEGYSVSREKKESFPLTVTSAQKNPTAFYLCASSTQRITGRGQPQHFGDGTRLSIL.

The chain recombines TRBV18 with TRBJ2-7; weak D call: TRBD2 (6 bases). Germline CDR1 KGHSH, CDR2 LQKENI. The CDR3 totals 17 residues. With 6 bases removed from V and 4 bases from J, the gap between germline ends came to 25 bases. The CDR3 DNA reads as TGTGCCAGCTCTCCCACCTCATGGCTAGCGTTAGAATACGAGCAGTACTTC. It specifies CASSPTSWLALEYEQYF.